A selection of T cell receptor beta chains follows, all from one sample in a study of blood T cells in healthy people across ages. TCRdb re-derived calls from the 5' RACE reads in MiXCR, one entry per CDR3 protein. The profile shows some 1.8 million distinct CDR3 sequences, about two fifths of them singletons. Sequenced input: blood. These receptor sequences come from a human donor in good health. CDR3s include the opening cysteine and the closing phenylalanine or tryptophan. The D gene is left open where the match is weak. Part of the rows lack a size; the others show once, few, many or a class for expanded clones.

CDR3: CASSRGAGGDLTRNGEQFF; DNA: TGTGCCAGCAGCCGTGGGGCTGGGGGGGATCTAACTCGGAACGGTGAGCAGTTCTTC; J: TRBJ2-1; V: TRBV7-9; length: 19; size: -; D: TRBD2
CDR3: CASSRGDLSYNEQFF; DNA: TGTGCCAGCAGCAGGGGGGACCTTTCCTACAATGAGCAGTTCTTC; J: TRBJ2-1; V: TRBV9; length: 15; size: -; D: -
CDR3: CSASFSSNEQFF; DNA: TGCAGTGCTAGCTTCAGTAGCAATGAGCAGTTCTTC; J: TRBJ2-1; V: TRBV20-1; length: 12; size: many; D: -
CDR3: CASKTGRISNYGYTF; DNA: TGTGCCAGCAAGACAGGCCGAATCTCTAACTATGGCTACACCTTC; J: TRBJ1-2; V: TRBV6-2/TRBV6-3; length: 15; size: once; D: -
CDR3: CASSLAPGYTDTQYF; DNA: TGTGCCAGCAGCTTAGCTCCGGGATACACAGATACGCAGTATTTT; J: TRBJ2-3; V: TRBV7-7; length: 15; size: -; D: -
CDR3: CSARDRLAGLAKNIQYF; DNA: TGCAGTGCTAGAGATCGATTAGCCGGGCTAGCCAAAAACATTCAGTACTTC; J: TRBJ2-4; V: TRBV20-1; length: 17; size: few; D: -
CDR3: CASASGGAYEQYF; DNA: TGCGCCAGTGCTAGCGGGGGAGCCTACGAGCAGTACTTC; J: TRBJ2-7; V: TRBV5-1; length: 13; size: few; D: TRBD2
CDR3: CASNSAMWGVNNQPQHF; DNA: TGTGCCAGCAATTCCGCGATGTGGGGGGTTAACAATCAGCCCCAGCATTTT; J: TRBJ1-5; V: TRBV12-3/TRBV12-4; length: 17; size: few; D: -
CDR3: CASSQSPHGATQYF; DNA: TGCGCCAGCAGCCAGAGTCCCCACGGGGCTACGCAGTATTTT; J: TRBJ2-3; V: TRBV4-1; length: 14; size: few; D: -
CDR3: CSAREKTVYNEQFF; DNA: TGCAGTGCTAGAGAAAAGACAGTATACAATGAGCAGTTCTTC; J: TRBJ2-1; V: TRBV20-1; length: 14; size: -; D: -
CDR3: CASSYGGAYGSEQYF; DNA: TGTGCCAGCAGTTACGGAGGGGCCTATGGTAGCGAGCAGTACTTC; J: TRBJ2-7; V: TRBV6-5; length: 15; size: -; D: -
CDR3: CASSYSGVNEQFF; DNA: TGTGCCAGCAGTTACTCGGGGGTGAATGAGCAGTTCTTC; J: TRBJ2-1; V: TRBV6-2/TRBV6-3; length: 13; size: few; D: -
CDR3: CASSFLAGGPRFNEQFF; DNA: TGTGCCAGCAGTTTTCTAGCGGGGGGGCCTCGGTTCAATGAGCAGTTCTTC; J: TRBJ2-1; V: TRBV12-3/TRBV12-4; length: 17; size: -; D: TRBD2
CDR3: CASSHFRDRPYEQYF; DNA: TGTGCCAGCAGTCATTTCCGGGACAGACCCTACGAGCAGTACTTC; J: TRBJ2-7; V: TRBV5-5; length: 15; size: many; D: TRBD1
CDR3: CASSLAVGPYGYTF; DNA: TGTGCCAGCAGCTTAGCTGTGGGGCCCTATGGCTACACCTTC; J: TRBJ1-2; V: TRBV7-2; length: 14; size: -; D: -
CDR3: CASSYGRYGELFF; DNA: TGTGCCAGCAGCTACGGACGGTACGGGGAGCTGTTTTTT; J: TRBJ2-2; V: TRBV7-9; length: 13; size: -; D: -
CDR3: CASSLNRGRTGERFF; DNA: TGCGCCAGCAGCTTAAACAGGGGGAGGACCGGGGAGCGGTTTTTT; J: TRBJ2-2; V: TRBV5-1; length: 15; size: -; D: TRBD1
CDR3: CASSLEGLGNSPLHF; DNA: TGTGCCAGCAGCTTGGAGGGTTTGGGTAATTCACCCCTCCACTTT; J: TRBJ1-6; V: TRBV5-6; length: 15; size: -; D: -
CDR3: CSVRGASGNEQYF; DNA: TGCAGCGTTAGAGGGGCTAGCGGGAACGAGCAGTACTTC; J: TRBJ2-7; V: TRBV29-1; length: 13; size: few; D: TRBD2
CDR3: CASSGTSGVSYEQFF; DNA: TGTGCCAGCAGCGGGACTAGCGGGGTCTCTTATGAGCAGTTCTTC; J: TRBJ2-1; V: TRBV7-9; length: 15; size: few; D: TRBD2
CDR3: CASSQEDTSTDTQYF; DNA: TGTGCCAGCAGCCAAGAGGATACTAGCACAGATACGCAGTATTTT; J: TRBJ2-3; V: TRBV4-2; length: 15; size: -; D: -
CDR3: CASTSPGYGYTF; DNA: TGTGCCAGCACTTCTCCAGGGTATGGCTACACCTTC; J: TRBJ1-2; V: TRBV28; length: 12; size: -; D: -
CDR3: CASSQGGLAGEQYF; DNA: TGTGCCAGCAGCCAAGGGGGACTAGCGGGGGAGCAGTACTTC; J: TRBJ2-7; V: TRBV3-1; length: 14; size: few; D: TRBD2
CDR3: CASSLAGVADNEQFF; DNA: TGTGCCAGCAGTCTAGCGGGAGTCGCCGACAATGAGCAGTTCTTC; J: TRBJ2-1; V: TRBV6-5; length: 15; size: -; D: TRBD2
CDR3: CASSSRAVYEQYF; DNA: TGTGCCAGTAGCTCTCGGGCAGTATACGAGCAGTACTTC; J: TRBJ2-7; V: TRBV19; length: 13; size: -; D: -
CDR3: CASSHYWTGAYYNEQFF; DNA: TGTGCCAGCAGCCATTATTGGACAGGGGCCTACTACAATGAGCAGTTCTTC; J: TRBJ2-1; V: TRBV3-1; length: 17; size: few; D: TRBD1
CDR3: CSALGRGDYNEQFF; DNA: TGCAGTGCCTTGGGGAGGGGGGACTACAATGAGCAGTTCTTC; J: TRBJ2-1; V: TRBV20-1; length: 14; size: few; D: -
CDR3: CASSQDPAGTGGSEQYF; DNA: TGTGCCAGCAGCCAAGATCCCGCCGGGACAGGGGGAAGCGAGCAGTACTTC; J: TRBJ2-7; V: TRBV4-2; length: 17; size: few; D: TRBD1
CDR3: CASSLGEATEKLFF; DNA: TGTGCCAGCAGTTTAGGAGAGGCGACGGAAAAACTGTTTTTT; J: TRBJ1-4; V: TRBV12-3/TRBV12-4; length: 14; size: few; D: -
CDR3: CASSQGRGPFGELFF; DNA: TGCGCCAGCAGCCAAGGGCGGGGGCCGTTCGGGGAGCTGTTTTTT; J: TRBJ2-2; V: TRBV4-1; length: 15; size: -; D: -
CDR3: CSAIRLAGGRDEQYF; DNA: TGCAGTGCGATACGACTAGCGGGGGGGCGTGACGAGCAGTACTTC; J: TRBJ2-7; V: TRBV20-1; length: 15; size: -; D: TRBD2
CDR3: CASSLEAGGDSPLHF; DNA: TGTGCCAGCAGCTTAGAGGCAGGGGGGGATTCACCCCTCCACTTT; J: TRBJ1-6; V: TRBV11-2; length: 15; size: -; D: TRBD1
CDR3: CASAQGSLEQYF; DNA: TGTGCCAGCGCTCAGGGTTCTCTCGAGCAGTACTTC; J: TRBJ2-7; V: TRBV12-3/TRBV12-4; length: 12; size: -; D: -
CDR3: CASSSGTGSSYNEQFF; DNA: TGTGCCAGCAGCTCCGGGACAGGGAGCTCCTACAATGAGCAGTTCTTC; J: TRBJ2-1; V: TRBV5-8; length: 16; size: few; D: TRBD1
CDR3: CATSRDLQGKNQPQHF; DNA: TGTGCCACCAGCAGGGATCTACAGGGAAAAAATCAGCCCCAGCATTTT; J: TRBJ1-5; V: TRBV15; length: 16; size: -; D: -
CDR3: CASSLVGGKNIQYF; DNA: TGTGCCAGCAGTTTGGTAGGAGGAAAAAACATTCAGTACTTC; J: TRBJ2-4; V: TRBV12-3/TRBV12-4; length: 14; size: -; D: -
CDR3: CASSLSSGGVADTQYF; DNA: TGTGCCAGCAGCTTATCTAGCGGGGGTGTCGCAGATACGCAGTATTTT; J: TRBJ2-3; V: TRBV7-2; length: 16; size: -; D: TRBD2
CDR3: CSARGTSGLTDTQYF; DNA: TGCAGTGCTAGGGGGACTAGCGGGTTAACAGATACGCAGTATTTT; J: TRBJ2-3; V: TRBV20-1; length: 15; size: few; D: TRBD2
CDR3: CASSQDQALEQYF; DNA: TGTGCCAGCAGCCAAGATCAGGCACTCGAGCAGTACTTC; J: TRBJ2-7; V: TRBV3-1; length: 13; size: -; D: -
CDR3: CASSQDGVAYGNTIYF; DNA: TGTGCCAGCAGCCAAGATGGAGTCGCTTACGGAAACACCATATATTTT; J: TRBJ1-3; V: TRBV4-2; length: 16; size: -; D: -
CDR3: CASSFASDRENGYTF; DNA: TGTGCCAGCAGTTTCGCGTCGGACAGGGAAAATGGCTACACCTTC; J: TRBJ1-2; V: TRBV7-2; length: 15; size: -; D: TRBD1
CDR3: CSARVPKGLPYEQYF; DNA: TGCAGTGCTAGAGTCCCAAAGGGCCTCCCCTACGAGCAGTACTTC; J: TRBJ2-7; V: TRBV20-1; length: 15; size: -; D: -
CDR3: CASTLFGGNTEAFF; DNA: TGTGCCAGCACCCTCTTCGGGGGGAACACTGAAGCTTTCTTT; J: TRBJ1-1; V: TRBV6-5; length: 14; size: -; D: -
CDR3: CATSPLAPTDTQYF; DNA: TGTGCCACCAGCCCCCTGGCACCCACAGATACGCAGTATTTT; J: TRBJ2-3; V: TRBV15; length: 14; size: few; D: -
CDR3: CASSDSTLLF; DNA: TGTGCCAGCAGTGACTCGACTCTGCTCTTC; J: TRBJ2-1; V: TRBV2; length: 10; size: -; D: -
CDR3: CASSKGQGTVWEQYF; DNA: TGTGCCAGCAGCAAAGGACAGGGGACTGTGTGGGAGCAGTACTTC; J: TRBJ2-7; V: TRBV12-3/TRBV12-4; length: 15; size: -; D: TRBD1
CDR3: CASSLRDRGAYGYTF; DNA: TGTGCCAGCAGCTTACGGGACAGGGGAGCTTATGGCTACACCTTC; J: TRBJ1-2; V: TRBV7-3; length: 15; size: -; D: TRBD1
CDR3: CASRPTDGEKLFF; DNA: TGTGCCAGCAGGCCGACGGACGGAGAAAAACTGTTTTTT; J: TRBJ1-4; V: TRBV6-5; length: 13; size: -; D: -